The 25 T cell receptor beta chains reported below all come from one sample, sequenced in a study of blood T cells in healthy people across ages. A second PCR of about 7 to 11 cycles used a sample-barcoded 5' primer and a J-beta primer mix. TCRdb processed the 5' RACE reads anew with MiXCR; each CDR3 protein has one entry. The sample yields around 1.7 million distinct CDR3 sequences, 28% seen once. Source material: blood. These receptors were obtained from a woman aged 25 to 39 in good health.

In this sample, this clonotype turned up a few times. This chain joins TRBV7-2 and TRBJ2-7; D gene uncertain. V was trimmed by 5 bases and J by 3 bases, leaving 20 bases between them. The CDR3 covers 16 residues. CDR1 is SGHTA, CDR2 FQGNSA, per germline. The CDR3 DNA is TGTGCCAGCAGCCCTCTCCTTGCGGCTTCGTTCTACGAGCAGTACTTC. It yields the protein CASSPLLAASFYEQYF.

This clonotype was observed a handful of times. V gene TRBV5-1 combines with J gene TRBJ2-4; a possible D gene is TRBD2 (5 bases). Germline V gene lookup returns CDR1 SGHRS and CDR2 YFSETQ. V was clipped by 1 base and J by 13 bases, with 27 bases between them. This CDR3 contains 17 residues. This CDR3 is CASSLLDGLGPSEEQYF. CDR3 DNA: TGCGCCAGCAGCTTGTTGGATGGTTTAGGGCCATCGGAGGAGCAGTACTTC. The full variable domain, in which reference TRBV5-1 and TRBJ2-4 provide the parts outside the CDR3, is KAGVTQTPRYLIKTRGQQVTLSCSPISGHRSVSWYQQTPGQGLQFLFEYFSETQRNKGNFPGRFSGRQFSNSRSEMNVSTLELGDSALYLCASSLLDGLGPSEEQYFGAGTRLSVL.

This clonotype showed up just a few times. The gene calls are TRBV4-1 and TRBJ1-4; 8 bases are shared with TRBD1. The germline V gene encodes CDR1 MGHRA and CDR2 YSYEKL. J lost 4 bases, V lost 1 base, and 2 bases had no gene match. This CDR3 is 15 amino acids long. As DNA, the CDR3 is TGCGCCAGCAGCCAAGCGGACAGGGATAATGAAAAACTGTTTTTT. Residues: CASSQADRDNEKLFF.

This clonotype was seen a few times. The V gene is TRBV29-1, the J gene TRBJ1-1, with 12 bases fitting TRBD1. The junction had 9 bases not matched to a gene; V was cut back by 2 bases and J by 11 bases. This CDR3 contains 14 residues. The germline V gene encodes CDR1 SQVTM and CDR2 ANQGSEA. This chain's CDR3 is CSVELPGDRGRAFF. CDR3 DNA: TGCAGCGTTGAACTACCGGGGGACAGGGGGCGGGCTTTCTTT.

The CDR3: CATSGYEDTEAFF. The CDR3, as DNA: TGTGCCACCAGTGGATACGAGGACACTGAAGCTTTCTTT. V gene TRBV15 combines with J gene TRBJ1-1; D is undetermined. CDR3 length: 13 amino acids. The V end lost 6 bases, the J end lost 3 bases, and 11 bases lay between the germline ends. CDR1 and CDR2 (germline): LNHNV, YYDKDF (reference sequence). The full variable domain, in which reference TRBV15 and TRBJ1-1 provide the parts outside the CDR3, is DAMVIQNPRYQVTQFGKPVTLSCSQTLNHNVMYWYQQKSSQAPKLLFHYYDKDFNNEADTPDNFQSRRPNTSFCFLDIRSPGLGDTAMYLCATSGYEDTEAFFGQGTRLTVV.

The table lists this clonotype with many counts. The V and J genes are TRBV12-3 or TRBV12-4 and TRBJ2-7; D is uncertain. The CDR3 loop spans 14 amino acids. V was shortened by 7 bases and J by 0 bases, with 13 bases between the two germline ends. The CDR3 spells CASTPFGNSYEQYF. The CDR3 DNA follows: TGTGCCAGCACCCCGTTCGGAAACTCCTACGAGCAGTACTTC.

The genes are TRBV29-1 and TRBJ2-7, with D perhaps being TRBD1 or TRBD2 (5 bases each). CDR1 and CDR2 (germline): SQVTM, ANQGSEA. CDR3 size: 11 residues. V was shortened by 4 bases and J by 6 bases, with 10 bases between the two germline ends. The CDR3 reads CSVASGTEQYF. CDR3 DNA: TGCAGCGTTGCGTCTGGGACCGAGCAGTACTTC.

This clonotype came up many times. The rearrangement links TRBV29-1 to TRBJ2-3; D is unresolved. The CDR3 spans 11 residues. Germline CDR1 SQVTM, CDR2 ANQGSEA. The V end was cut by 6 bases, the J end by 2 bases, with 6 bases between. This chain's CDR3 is CSVAPTDTQYF. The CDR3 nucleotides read TGCAGCGTGGCCCCCACAGATACGCAGTATTTT.

The CDR3 spells CASSPPGDLITQYF. The CDR3 DNA follows: TGTGCCAGCAGTCCACCGGGAGATCTGATTACGCAGTATTTT. The chain carries TRBV28 and TRBJ2-3; weak D call: TRBD2 (6 bases). V was pared by 5 bases and J by 8 bases, with 17 bases between. The CDR3 has 14 residues. CDR1 is MDHEN, CDR2 SYDVKM, per germline.

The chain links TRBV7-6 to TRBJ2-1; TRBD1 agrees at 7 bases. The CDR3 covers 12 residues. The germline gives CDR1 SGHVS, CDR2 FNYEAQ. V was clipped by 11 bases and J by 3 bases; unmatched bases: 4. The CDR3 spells CAVRQGYNEQFF. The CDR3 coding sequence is TGTGCCGTTCGACAGGGCTACAATGAGCAGTTCTTC.

The CDR3 region is CAIRRGTQGDEQYF. The DNA for the CDR3 is TGTGCCATCAGGAGGGGGACGCAGGGGGACGAGCAGTACTTC. The J gene is TRBJ2-7, the V gene TRBV10-3, with TRBD1 matching over 7 bases. The CDR3 covers 14 residues. Looked up from germline, CDR1 is ENHRY and CDR2 is SYGVKD. J was trimmed by 5 bases and V by 6 bases; bases with no gene match: 10.

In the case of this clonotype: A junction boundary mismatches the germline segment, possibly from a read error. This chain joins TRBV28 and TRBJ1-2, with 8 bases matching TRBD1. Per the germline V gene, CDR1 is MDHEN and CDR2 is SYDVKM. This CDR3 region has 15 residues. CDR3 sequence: CASSFWAGQGGGCTF. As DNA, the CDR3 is TGTGCCAGCAGTTTTTGGGCTGGACAGGGAGGGGGCTGCACCTTC.

The CDR3 loop is CASSPYGAGGETQYF. In DNA, the CDR3 is TGTGCCAGCTCACCGTATGGAGCGGGAGGGGAGACCCAGTACTTC. V gene TRBV18 combines with J gene TRBJ2-5; 10 nucleotides match TRBD2. Trimming removed 3 bases from V and 5 bases from J; junction bases left unmatched: 6. The CDR3 is 15 amino acids. CDR1 KGHSH and CDR2 LQKENI come from the germline V gene.

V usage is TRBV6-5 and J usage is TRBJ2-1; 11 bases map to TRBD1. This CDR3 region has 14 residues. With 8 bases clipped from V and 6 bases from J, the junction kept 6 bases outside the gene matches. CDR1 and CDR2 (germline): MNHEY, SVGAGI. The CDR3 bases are TGTGCCAGCGGGGGGACAGGGGGGAGCAATGAGCAGTTCTTC. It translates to CASGGTGGSNEQFF.

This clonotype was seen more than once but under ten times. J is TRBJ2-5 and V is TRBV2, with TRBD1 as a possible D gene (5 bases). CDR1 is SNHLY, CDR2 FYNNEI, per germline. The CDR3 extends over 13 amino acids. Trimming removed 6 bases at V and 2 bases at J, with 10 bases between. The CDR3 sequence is CASRRQFQETQYF. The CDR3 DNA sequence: TGTGCCAGCAGAAGACAGTTTCAAGAGACCCAGTACTTC.

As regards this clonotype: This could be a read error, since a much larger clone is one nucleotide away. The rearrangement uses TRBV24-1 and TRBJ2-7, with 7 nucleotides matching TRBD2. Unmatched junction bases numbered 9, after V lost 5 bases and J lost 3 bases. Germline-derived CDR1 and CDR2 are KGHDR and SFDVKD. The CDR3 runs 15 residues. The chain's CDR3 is CATSAGASGHYEQYF. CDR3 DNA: TGTGCCACCAGTGCTGGCGCTAGCGGCCACTACGAGCAGTACTTC.

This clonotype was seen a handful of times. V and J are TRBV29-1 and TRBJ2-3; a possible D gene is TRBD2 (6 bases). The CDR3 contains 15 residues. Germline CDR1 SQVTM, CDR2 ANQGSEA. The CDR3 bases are TGCACGATCAGGCCCCCGGGAGCCGCAACAGATACGCAGTATTTT. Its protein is CTIRPPGAATDTQYF.

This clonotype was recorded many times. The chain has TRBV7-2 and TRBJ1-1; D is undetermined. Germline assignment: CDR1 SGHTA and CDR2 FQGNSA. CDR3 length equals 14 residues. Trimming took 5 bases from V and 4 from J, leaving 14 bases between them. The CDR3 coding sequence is TGTGCCAGCAGCCCCTGGGGTAGGGTCACTGAAGCTTTCTTT. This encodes CASSPWGRVTEAFF.

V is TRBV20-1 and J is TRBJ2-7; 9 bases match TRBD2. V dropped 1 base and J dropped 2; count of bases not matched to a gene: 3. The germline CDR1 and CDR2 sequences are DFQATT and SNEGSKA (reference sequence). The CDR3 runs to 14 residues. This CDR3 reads CSARVSSGTYEQYF. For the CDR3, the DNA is TGCAGTGCTAGAGTTTCTAGCGGGACCTACGAGCAGTACTTC.

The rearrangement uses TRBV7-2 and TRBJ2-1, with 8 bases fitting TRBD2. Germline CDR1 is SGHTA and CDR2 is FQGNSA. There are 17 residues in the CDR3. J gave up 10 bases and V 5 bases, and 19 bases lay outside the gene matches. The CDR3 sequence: CASSRSGTSGRSHEQFF. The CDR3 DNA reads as TGTGCCAGCAGCCGTTCCGGGACGAGCGGGAGATCGCACGAGCAGTTCTTC.

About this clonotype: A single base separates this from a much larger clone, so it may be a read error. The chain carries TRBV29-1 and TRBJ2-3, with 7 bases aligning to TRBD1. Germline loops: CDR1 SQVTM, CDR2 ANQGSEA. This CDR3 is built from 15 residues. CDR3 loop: CNVDRDREGTDTQYF. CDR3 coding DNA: TGCAACGTTGACCGTGACAGGGAAGGGACAGATACGCAGTATTTT.

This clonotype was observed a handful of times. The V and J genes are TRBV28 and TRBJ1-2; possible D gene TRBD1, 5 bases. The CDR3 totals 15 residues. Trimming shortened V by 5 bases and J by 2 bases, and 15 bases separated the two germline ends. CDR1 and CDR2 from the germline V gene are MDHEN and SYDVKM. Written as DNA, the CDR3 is TGTGCCAGCAGTCTCATCGGAGGGGTCAACTATGGCTACACCTTC. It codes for CASSLIGGVNYGYTF.

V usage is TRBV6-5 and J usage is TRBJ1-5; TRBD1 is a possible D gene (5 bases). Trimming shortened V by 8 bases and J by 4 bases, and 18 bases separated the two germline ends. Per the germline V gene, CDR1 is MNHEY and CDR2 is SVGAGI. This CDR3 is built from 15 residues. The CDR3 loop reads CASGGRGARNQPQHF. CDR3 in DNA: TGTGCCAGCGGGGGGAGAGGCGCCCGAAATCAGCCCCAGCATTTT.

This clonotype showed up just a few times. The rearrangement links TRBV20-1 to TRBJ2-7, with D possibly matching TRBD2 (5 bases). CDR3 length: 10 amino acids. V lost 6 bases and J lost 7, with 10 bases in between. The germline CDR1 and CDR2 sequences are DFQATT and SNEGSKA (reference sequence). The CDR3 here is CSAEREEQYF. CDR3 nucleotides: TGCAGTGCGGAAAGGGAGGAGCAGTACTTC.

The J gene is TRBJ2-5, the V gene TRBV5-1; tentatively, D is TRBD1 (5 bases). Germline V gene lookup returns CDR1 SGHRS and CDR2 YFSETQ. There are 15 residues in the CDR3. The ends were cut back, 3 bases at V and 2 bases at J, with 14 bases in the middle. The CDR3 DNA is TGCGCCAGCAGCTCCTCTGACAGATCGCAAGAGACCCAGTACTTC. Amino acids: CASSSSDRSQETQYF.